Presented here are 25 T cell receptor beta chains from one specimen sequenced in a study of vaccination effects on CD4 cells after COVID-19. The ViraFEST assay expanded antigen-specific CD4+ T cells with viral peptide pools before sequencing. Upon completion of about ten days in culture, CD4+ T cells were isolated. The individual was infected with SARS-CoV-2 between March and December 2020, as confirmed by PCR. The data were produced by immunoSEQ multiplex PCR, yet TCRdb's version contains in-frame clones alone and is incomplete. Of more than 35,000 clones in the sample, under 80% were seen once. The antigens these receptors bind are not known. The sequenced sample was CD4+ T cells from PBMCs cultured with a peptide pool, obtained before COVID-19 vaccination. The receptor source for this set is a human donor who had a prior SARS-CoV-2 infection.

Written as DNA, the CDR3 is TGTGCCAGCAGTTACAGGGCGGTCTCCTATAATTCACCCCTCCACTTT. Protein: CASSYRAVSYNSPLHF. The chain joins TRBV6-2 or TRBV6-3 to TRBJ1-6; no clear D gene. Trimming removed 2 bases at V and 0 bases at J, with 8 bases between. The CDR3 spans 16 residues. CDR1 MNHEY and CDR2 SVGEGT come from the germline V gene.

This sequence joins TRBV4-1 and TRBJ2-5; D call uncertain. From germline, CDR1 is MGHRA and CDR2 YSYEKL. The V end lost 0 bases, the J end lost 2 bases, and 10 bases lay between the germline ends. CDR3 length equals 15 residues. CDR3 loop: CASSQDATEQETQYF. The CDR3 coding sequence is TGCGCCAGCAGCCAAGATGCGACGGAACAAGAGACCCAGTACTTC.

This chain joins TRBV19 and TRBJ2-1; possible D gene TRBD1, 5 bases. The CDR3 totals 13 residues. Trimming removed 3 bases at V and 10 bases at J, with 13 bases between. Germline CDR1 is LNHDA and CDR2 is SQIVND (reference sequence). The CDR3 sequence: CASSIGAEWEQFF. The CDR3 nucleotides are TGTGCCAGTAGTATTGGGGCGGAGTGGGAGCAGTTCTTC.

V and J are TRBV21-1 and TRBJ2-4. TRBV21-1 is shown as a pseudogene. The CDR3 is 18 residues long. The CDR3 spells CASLDSPEGPLAKNIQYF. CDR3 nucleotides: TGTGCCAGCCTGGATTCCCCAGAAGGACCTCTAGCCAAAAACATTCAGTACTTC.

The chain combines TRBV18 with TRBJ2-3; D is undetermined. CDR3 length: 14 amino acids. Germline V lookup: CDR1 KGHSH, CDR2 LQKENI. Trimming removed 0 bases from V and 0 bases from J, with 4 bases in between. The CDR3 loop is CASSPPVSTDTQYF. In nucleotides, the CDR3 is TGTGCCAGCTCACCACCGGTCAGCACAGATACGCAGTATTTT.

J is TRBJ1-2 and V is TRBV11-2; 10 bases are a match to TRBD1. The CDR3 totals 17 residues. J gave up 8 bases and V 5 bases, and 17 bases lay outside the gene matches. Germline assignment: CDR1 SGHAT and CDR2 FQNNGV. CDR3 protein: CASSPISRDRGVPGYTF. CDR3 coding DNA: TGTGCCAGCAGCCCTATAAGCCGGGACAGGGGCGTTCCAGGCTACACCTTC.

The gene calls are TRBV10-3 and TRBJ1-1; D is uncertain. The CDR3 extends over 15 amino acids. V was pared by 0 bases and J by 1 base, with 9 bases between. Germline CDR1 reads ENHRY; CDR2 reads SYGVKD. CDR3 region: CAISESLRPNTEAFF. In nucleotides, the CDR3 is TGTGCCATCAGTGAGTCTTTACGTCCGAACACTGAAGCTTTCTTT.

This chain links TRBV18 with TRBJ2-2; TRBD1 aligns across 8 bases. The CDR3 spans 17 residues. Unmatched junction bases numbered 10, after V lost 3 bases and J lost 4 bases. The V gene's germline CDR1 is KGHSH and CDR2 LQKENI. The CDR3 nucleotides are TGTGCCAGCTCACCGTCTATTACAGGGGGAACCACCGGGGAGCTGTTTTTT. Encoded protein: CASSPSITGGTTGELFF. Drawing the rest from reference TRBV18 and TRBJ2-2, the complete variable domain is NAGVMQNPRHLVRRRGQEARLRCSPMKGHSHVYWYRQLPEEGLKFMVYLQKENIIDESGMPKERFSAEFPKEGPSILRIQQVVRGDSAAYFCASSPSITGGTTGELFFGEGSRLTVL.

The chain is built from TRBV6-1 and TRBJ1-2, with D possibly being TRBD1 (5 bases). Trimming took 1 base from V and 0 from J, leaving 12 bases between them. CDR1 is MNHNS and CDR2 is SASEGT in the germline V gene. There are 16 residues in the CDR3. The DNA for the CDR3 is TGTGCCAGCAGTGAAGTTGGGGCAGTTCCTAACTATGGCTACACCTTC. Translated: CASSEVGAVPNYGYTF.

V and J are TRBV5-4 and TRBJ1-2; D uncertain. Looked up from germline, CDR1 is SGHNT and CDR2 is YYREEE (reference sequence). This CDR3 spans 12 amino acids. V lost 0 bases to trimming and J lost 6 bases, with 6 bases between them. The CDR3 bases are TGTGCCAGCAGCTTGGGATGGAATGGCTACACCTTC. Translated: CASSLGWNGYTF. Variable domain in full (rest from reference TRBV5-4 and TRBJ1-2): ETGVTQSPTHLIKTRGQQVTLRCSSQSGHNTVSWYQQALGQGPQFIFQYYREEENGRGNFPPRFSGLQFPNYSSELNVNALELDDSALYLCASSLGWNGYTFGSGTRLTVV.

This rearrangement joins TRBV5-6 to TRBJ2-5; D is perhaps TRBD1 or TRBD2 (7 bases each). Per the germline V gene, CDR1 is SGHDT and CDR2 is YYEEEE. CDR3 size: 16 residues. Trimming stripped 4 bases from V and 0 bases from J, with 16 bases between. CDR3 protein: CASSPAGQQYQETQYF. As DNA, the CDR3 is TGTGCCAGCAGCCCAGCGGGACAGCAGTACCAAGAGACCCAGTACTTC.

The CDR3 region is CAGETGVNYGYTF. The CDR3 DNA sequence: TGTGCCGGAGAGACAGGGGTGAACTATGGCTACACCTTC. The V and J genes are TRBV2 and TRBJ1-2, with 8 bases matching TRBD1. This CDR3 has 13 amino acids. Germline CDR1 and CDR2: SNHLY and FYNNEI. V dropped 11 bases and J dropped 2; count of bases not matched to a gene: 7.

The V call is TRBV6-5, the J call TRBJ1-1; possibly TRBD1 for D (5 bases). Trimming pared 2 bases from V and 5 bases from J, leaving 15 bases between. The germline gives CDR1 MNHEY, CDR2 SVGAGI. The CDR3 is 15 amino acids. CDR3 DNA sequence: TGTGCCAGCAGTTACAGTGGTGGGAGGGGTACTGAAGCTTTCTTT. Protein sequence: CASSYSGGRGTEAFF.

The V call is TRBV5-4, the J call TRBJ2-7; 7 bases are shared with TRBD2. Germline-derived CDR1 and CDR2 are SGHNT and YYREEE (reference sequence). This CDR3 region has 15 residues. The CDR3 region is CATNTASGSSYEQYF. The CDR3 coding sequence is TGTGCAACAAACACCGCTAGCGGAAGCTCCTACGAGCAGTACTTC.

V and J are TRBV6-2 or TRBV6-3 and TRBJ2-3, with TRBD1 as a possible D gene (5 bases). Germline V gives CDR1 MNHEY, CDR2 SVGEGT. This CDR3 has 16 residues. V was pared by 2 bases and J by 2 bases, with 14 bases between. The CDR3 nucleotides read TGTGCCAGCAGTTACCTATCAATAGGGGCCACAGATACGCAGTATTTT. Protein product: CASSYLSIGATDTQYF.

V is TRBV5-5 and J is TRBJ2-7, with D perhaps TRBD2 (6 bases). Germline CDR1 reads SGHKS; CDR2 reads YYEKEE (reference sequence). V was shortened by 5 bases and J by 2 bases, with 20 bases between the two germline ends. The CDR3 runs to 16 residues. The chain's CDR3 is CASRRPLAAYPYEQYF. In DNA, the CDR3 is TGTGCCAGCAGGCGGCCGTTAGCGGCGTACCCCTACGAGCAGTACTTC.

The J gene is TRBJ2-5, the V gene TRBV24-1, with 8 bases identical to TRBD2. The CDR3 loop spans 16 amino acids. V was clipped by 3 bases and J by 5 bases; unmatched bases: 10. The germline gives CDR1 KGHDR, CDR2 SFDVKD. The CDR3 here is CATSDAGTRGTETQYF. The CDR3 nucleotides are TGTGCCACCAGTGATGCAGGGACTAGGGGTACGGAGACCCAGTACTTC.

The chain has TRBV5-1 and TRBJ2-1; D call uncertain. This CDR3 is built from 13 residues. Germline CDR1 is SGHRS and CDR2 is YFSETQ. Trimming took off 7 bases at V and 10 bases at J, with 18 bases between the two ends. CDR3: CASYGSGAWEQFF. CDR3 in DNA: TGCGCCAGCTACGGATCGGGTGCATGGGAGCAGTTCTTC.

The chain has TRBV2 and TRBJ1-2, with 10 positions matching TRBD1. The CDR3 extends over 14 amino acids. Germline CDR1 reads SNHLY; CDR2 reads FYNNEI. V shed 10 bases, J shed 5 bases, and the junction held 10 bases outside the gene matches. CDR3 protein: CATGARTGGYGYTF. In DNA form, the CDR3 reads TGTGCCACTGGGGCGAGGACAGGGGGGTATGGCTACACCTTC.

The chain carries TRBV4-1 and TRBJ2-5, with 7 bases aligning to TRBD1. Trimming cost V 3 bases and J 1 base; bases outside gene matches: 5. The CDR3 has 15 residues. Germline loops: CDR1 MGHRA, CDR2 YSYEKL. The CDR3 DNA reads TGCGCCAGCAGCCACCCCGGACAGGCCCAAGAGACCCAGTACTTC. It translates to CASSHPGQAQETQYF.

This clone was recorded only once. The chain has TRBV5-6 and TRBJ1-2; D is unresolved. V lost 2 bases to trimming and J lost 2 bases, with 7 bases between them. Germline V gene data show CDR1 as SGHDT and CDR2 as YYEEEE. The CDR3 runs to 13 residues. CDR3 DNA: TGTGCCAGCAGCTTATTCCGGAACTATGGCTACACCTTC. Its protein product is CASSLFRNYGYTF. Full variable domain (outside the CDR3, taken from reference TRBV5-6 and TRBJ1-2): DAGVTQSPTHLIKTRGQQVTLRCSPKSGHDTVSWYQQALGQGPQFIFQYYEEEERQRGNFPDRFSGHQFPNYSSELNVNALLLGDSALYLCASSLFRNYGYTFGSGTRLTVV.

CDR3 sequence (DNA): TGTGCCACCAGTGATTTGCTAGATGAGCAGTTCTTC. Amino acid sequence: CATSDLLDEQFF. The chain has TRBV24-1 and TRBJ2-1; no clear D. The length of the CDR3 is 12 residues. Germline V gene data show CDR1 as KGHDR and CDR2 as SFDVKD. V gave up 0 bases and J gave up 8 bases, with 4 bases separating them.

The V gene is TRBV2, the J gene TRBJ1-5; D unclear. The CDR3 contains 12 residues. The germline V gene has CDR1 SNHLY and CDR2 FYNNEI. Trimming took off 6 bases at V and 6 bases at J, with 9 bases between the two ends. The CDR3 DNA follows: TGTGCCAGCAGGGCCGAGGGTCAGCCCCAGCATTTT. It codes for CASRAEGQPQHF.

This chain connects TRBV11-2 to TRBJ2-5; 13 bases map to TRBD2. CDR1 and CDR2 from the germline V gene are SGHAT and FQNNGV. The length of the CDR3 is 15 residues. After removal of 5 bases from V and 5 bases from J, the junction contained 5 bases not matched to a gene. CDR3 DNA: TGTGCCAGCAGCCTGACTAGCGGGGGGAGGGAGACCCAGTACTTC. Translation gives CASSLTSGGRETQYF.

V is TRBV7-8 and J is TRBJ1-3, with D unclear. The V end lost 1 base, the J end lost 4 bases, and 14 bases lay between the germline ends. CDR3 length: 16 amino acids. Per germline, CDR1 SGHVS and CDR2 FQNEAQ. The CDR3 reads CASSLVGHPRGNTIYF. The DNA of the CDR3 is TGTGCCAGCAGCTTAGTTGGGCACCCGAGAGGAAACACCATATATTTT. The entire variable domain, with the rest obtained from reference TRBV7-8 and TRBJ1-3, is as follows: GAGVSQSPRYKVAKRGQDVALRCDPISGHVSLFWYQQALGQGPEFLTYFQNEAQLDKSGLPSDRFFAERPEGSVSTLKIQRTQQEDSAVYLCASSLVGHPRGNTIYFGEGSWLTVV.